This T cell receptor (beta chain) originates from a study of human T cells and chemical hapten exposure. This clonotype was seen more than once but under ten times. Stated time point: patch test 1, 2 weeks after DPC sensitization. Treatment of the sample: therapeutic diphenylcyclopropenone sensitization with weekly scalp DPC. Before extraction, the whole blood was not fractionated, and total RNA was taken from it. The germline gives CDR1 LGHNA, CDR2 YSLEER. The V segment lost 4 bases and the J segment 2 bases; nucleotides outside the gene matches: 7. CDR3 size: 16 residues. Via MiXCR, TCRdb re-called the RACE reads, giving one row per CDR3 protein. Of tens of thousands of distinct CDR3 sequences listed, 10% were seen once; the top ten hold roughly 1.4%.

This sequence originates from a woman aged 45-65 years with alopecia areata. Some clones in this sample may be carry-over from other donors' samples. The sample was whole blood, taken in connection with sensitization to the hapten diphenylcyclopropenone (DPC). The J gene is TRBJ2-7, the V gene TRBV4-3, with TRBD1 identical over 11 bases. DNA for the CDR3: TGCGCCAGCAGCCCGGCCGGGACAGGGGGGACCTACGAGCAGTACTTC. Encoded protein: CASSPAGTGGTYEQYF.